This record concerns one T cell receptor beta chain sequence. This specimen belongs to a study of technical replicates of blood from a handful of donors. CDR3 size: 16 residues. V lost 3 bases to trimming and J lost 1 base; unmatched junction nucleotides: 5. Germline values: CDR1 SGHTA, CDR2 FQGNSA. Data came from immunoSEQ multiplex PCR; TCRdb stores just in-frame clones and leaves some out. The sample holds around 53,000 clones, 70% to 90% seen once. The receptor's source is a human donor in good health. Some clones in this sample may be carry-over from other donors' samples. The chain uses TRBV7-2 and TRBJ1-5, with 8 bases identical to TRBD1. Input material: PBMCs. The CDR3 sequence is CASSFFGQGSNQPQHF. CDR3 DNA: TGTGCCAGCAGCTTTTTTGGACAGGGAAGCAATCAGCCCCAGCATTTT.